This T cell receptor beta chain was sequenced in a study of T cell changes during pregnancy in multiple sclerosis (dated by TCRdb to the late 2010s). At the level of the whole study: The study examined how the T cell repertoire changed over the course of pregnancy in women with multiple sclerosis.

In the case of this clone: Its antigen remains unidentified. Base qualities are not provided; no much larger clone lies one nucleotide away.

The CDR3 holds 16 amino acids from the cysteine to the phenylalanine. Only the CDR3 DNA stays, 48 bases, in frame from base 1. The germline V gene (reference sequence) yields MNHEY for CDR1 and SMNVEV for CDR2. At the junction V is shortened by 4 bases and J by 7 bases; bases outside the gene matches: 16. Library method: the immunoSEQ multiplex PCR assay. The table was pulled from immuneACCESS by TCRdb, which kept in-frame rearrangements only. Such tables lose some clones; where checked, under half of the loss comes from unresolved V genes, and the rest has no known cause. The sample has about 30,000 clones on record, roughly 90% of them singletons. The ten largest clones capture around 0.62% of the sample.

The sequence joins TRBV27 to TRBJ2-7; 7 of the junction bases match TRBD1. The specimen was CD4+ T cells from peripheral blood mononuclear cells, collected in the third trimester of pregnancy. The source of this sequence is a female donor in good health, enrolled as a control in a pregnancy study. At the DNA level, the sequence is TGTGCCAGCAGTTCCCGCCCCGACAGGGTGTTGTTTGAGCAGTACTTC. It translates as CASSSRPDRVLFEQYF.